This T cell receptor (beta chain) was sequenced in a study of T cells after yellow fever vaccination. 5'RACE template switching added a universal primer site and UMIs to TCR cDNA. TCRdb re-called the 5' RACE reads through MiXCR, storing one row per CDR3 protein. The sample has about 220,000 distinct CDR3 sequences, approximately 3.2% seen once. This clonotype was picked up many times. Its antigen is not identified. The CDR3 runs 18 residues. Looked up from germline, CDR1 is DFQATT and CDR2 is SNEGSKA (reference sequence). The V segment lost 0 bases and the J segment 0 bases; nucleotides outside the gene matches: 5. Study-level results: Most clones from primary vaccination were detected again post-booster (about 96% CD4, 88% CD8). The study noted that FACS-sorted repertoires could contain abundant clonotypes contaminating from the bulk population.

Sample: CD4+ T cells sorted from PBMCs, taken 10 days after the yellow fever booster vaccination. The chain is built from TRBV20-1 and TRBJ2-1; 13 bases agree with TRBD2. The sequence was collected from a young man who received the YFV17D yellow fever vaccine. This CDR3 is CSARDYGTSGASYNEQFF. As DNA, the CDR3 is TGCAGTGCTAGAGATTACGGGACTAGCGGGGCCTCCTACAATGAGCAGTTCTTC.